Below, 30 T cell receptor beta chains from the same sample are listed, as sequenced in a study of cytomegalovirus exposure and HLA in healthy donors. The PCR ran on 60 Vbeta and 13 Jbeta primers. The table came from immunoSEQ multiplex PCR; TCRdb's copy has only in-frame clones and leaves some out. Counted here are 75,000 to 90,000 clones, 79% occurring once; the ten biggest clones make up less than 25%. The sample comprised PBMCs. The receptors derive from a woman between 35 and 50 years old in good health and CMV-seropositive.

The chain uses TRBV2 and TRBJ2-1; 11 bases are a match to TRBD2. The ends lost 5 bases at V and 10 bases at J; junction bases unmatched: 10. Germline V gives CDR1 SNHLY, CDR2 FYNNEI. The CDR3 has 15 amino acids. This CDR3 is CASSYLAGGLGEQFF. The CDR3 DNA reads as TGTGCCAGCAGTTACCTAGCGGGAGGATTAGGCGAGCAGTTCTTC.

The chain links TRBV30 to TRBJ2-7, with TRBD2 identical over 13 bases. The V and J ends lost 3 bases and 5 bases, in that order; junction bases with no gene match: 16. This CDR3 comprises 18 residues. Looked up from germline, CDR1 is GTSNPN and CDR2 is SVGIG (reference sequence). The CDR3 loop reads CAWRPTRTSGRRGDEQYF. The CDR3 DNA reads as TGTGCCTGGAGGCCGACTCGGACTAGCGGGAGAAGGGGGGACGAGCAGTACTTC.

This sequence joins TRBV9 and TRBJ2-7, with D perhaps matching TRBD1 (6 bases). The V gene lost 0 bases and the J gene lost 3 bases, with 10 bases spanning the gap. CDR3 length equals 14 residues. Per germline, CDR1 SGDLS and CDR2 YYNGEE. The CDR3 reads CASSVGGQYYEQYF. CDR3 bases: TGTGCCAGCAGCGTAGGAGGACAGTACTACGAGCAGTACTTC.

The V call is TRBV6-5, the J call TRBJ2-5; no reliable D call. With 2 bases removed from V and 5 bases from J, the gap between germline ends came to 6 bases. The CDR3 is 12 amino acids. Germline V lookup: CDR1 MNHEY, CDR2 SVGAGI. The DNA of the CDR3 is TGTGCCAGCAGTTACAACTTTGAGACCCAGTACTTC. Its protein product is CASSYNFETQYF.

This chain links TRBV5-4 with TRBJ2-5; tentative D call: TRBD2 (5 bases). Trimming removed 4 bases at V and 2 bases at J, with 15 bases between. Germline lookup yields CDR1 SGHNT and CDR2 YYREEE (reference sequence). This CDR3 contains 15 residues. The chain's CDR3 is CASSPIVGVQETQYF. The DNA of the CDR3 is TGTGCCAGCAGCCCTATCGTGGGAGTACAAGAGACCCAGTACTTC.

V gene TRBV27 combines with J gene TRBJ2-5, with 9 bases matching TRBD2. V lost 2 bases to trimming and J lost 5 bases; unmatched junction nucleotides: 9. This CDR3 region has 16 residues. Germline V gene data show CDR1 as MNHEY and CDR2 as SMNVEV (reference sequence). The CDR3 is CASSLVASGVRETQYF. CDR3 nucleotide sequence: TGTGCCAGCAGTTTAGTCGCTAGCGGGGTTCGTGAGACCCAGTACTTC.

The CDR3 region is CASSLNGLAGRETQYF. The CDR3 nucleotides are TGTGCCAGCAGCCTTAACGGCCTAGCGGGTCGGGAGACCCAGTACTTC. The rearrangement uses TRBV7-6 and TRBJ2-5; TRBD2 aligns across 8 bases. The ends lost 5 bases at V and 5 bases at J; junction bases unmatched: 13. CDR1 is SGHVS, CDR2 FNYEAQ, per germline. The CDR3 extends over 16 amino acids.

The chain recombines TRBV6-5 with TRBJ2-1; weak D call: TRBD1 (6 bases). V lost 4 bases and J lost 5, with 15 bases in between. Germline-derived CDR1 and CDR2 are MNHEY and SVGAGI. CDR3 size: 15 residues. The DNA of the CDR3 is TGTGCCAGCAGTTTGGACAGCCTTACCAACAATGAGCAGTTCTTC. Its translation is CASSLDSLTNNEQFF.

This chain joins TRBV5-1 and TRBJ2-3; TRBD2 matches 7 bases. The CDR3 is made up of 14 amino acids. Germline lookup yields CDR1 SGHRS and CDR2 YFSETQ. The ends lost 0 bases at V and 4 bases at J; junction bases unmatched: 2. In DNA form, the CDR3 reads TGCGCCAGCAGCTTGGGCGGGAGCGCAGATACGCAGTATTTT. Its protein is CASSLGGSADTQYF.

J is TRBJ2-7 and V is TRBV11-2; D is unresolved. The germline V and J ends were trimmed by 2 bases and 7 bases, with 15 bases remaining between them. This CDR3 comprises 14 residues. Germline V CDR1 and CDR2: SGHAT, FQNNGV. CDR3 nucleotides: TGTGCCAGCAGCTTATACAGATCCCTCGGTGAGCAGTACTTC. Amino acid sequence: CASSLYRSLGEQYF.

This clone was seen a handful of times. The chain combines TRBV5-6 with TRBJ2-5, with D uncertain. This CDR3 is built from 15 residues. Germline CDR1 SGHDT, CDR2 YYEEEE. V shed 4 bases and J shed 5 bases, with 18 bases lying between them. CDR3 loop: CASSTTKPRSETQYF. The CDR3 nucleotides are TGTGCCAGCAGCACCACCAAGCCTCGTTCGGAGACCCAGTACTTC. The full variable domain, with the rest looked up from reference TRBV5-6 and TRBJ2-5, is DAGVTQSPTHLIKTRGQQVTLRCSPKSGHDTVSWYQQALGQGPQFIFQYYEEEERQRGNFPDRFSGHQFPNYSSELNVNALLLGDSALYLCASSTTKPRSETQYFGPGTRLLVL.

This clone was counted between two and nine times. The chain carries TRBV7-2 and TRBJ2-5; tentative D call: TRBD1 (6 bases). The V gene lost 0 bases and the J gene lost 2 bases, with 16 bases spanning the gap. The germline gives CDR1 SGHTA, CDR2 FQGNSA. This CDR3 contains 17 residues. DNA for the CDR3: TGTGCCAGCAGCTTAGCGCCAGGCCTGAGGGGGCAAGAGACCCAGTACTTC. This sequence encodes CASSLAPGLRGQETQYF.

This chain joins TRBV13 and TRBJ1-1; 7 nucleotides match TRBD1. The CDR3 is 14 residues long. The J segment lost 3 bases and the V segment lost 5 bases, leaving 6 bases of the junction unmatched. The V gene's germline CDR1 is PRHDT and CDR2 FYEKMQ (reference sequence). The chain's CDR3 is CASSRTGEDTEAFF. CDR3 bases: TGTGCCAGCAGCAGAACAGGGGAGGACACTGAAGCTTTCTTT.

This chain links TRBV7-9 with TRBJ2-6, with 7 positions matching TRBD1. The V gene end was trimmed by 4 bases and the J gene end by 2 bases; junction bases not matched to a gene: 5. Germline V gene lookup returns CDR1 SEHNR and CDR2 FQNEAQ (reference sequence). The CDR3 sequence is 16 residues long. The CDR3: CASSSFTGAGANVLTF. The CDR3 region has the DNA TGTGCCAGCAGCTCTTTTACAGGGGCTGGGGCCAACGTCCTGACTTTC. Full variable domain (outside the CDR3, taken from reference TRBV7-9 and TRBJ2-6): DTGVSQNPRHKITKRGQNVTFRCDPISEHNRLYWYRQTLGQGPEFLTYFQNEAQLEKSRLLSDRFSAERPKGSFSTLEIQRTEQGDSAMYLCASSSFTGAGANVLTFGAGSRLTVL.

This clone turned up a few times. The chain combines TRBV7-8 with TRBJ1-3; 7 bases line up with TRBD1. CDR3 size: 15 residues. Germline V CDR1 and CDR2: SGHVS, FQNEAQ. V lost 5 bases to trimming and J lost 4 bases; unmatched junction nucleotides: 8. CDR3 bases: TGTGCCAGCAGCACAGGGGACAGCCGGGGAAACACCATATATTTT. As protein: CASSTGDSRGNTIYF.

The chain combines TRBV10-3 with TRBJ2-1, with 9 bases identical to TRBD2. Trimming cost V 0 bases and J 5 bases; bases outside gene matches: 8. The CDR3 has 17 residues. Germline V gene data show CDR1 as ENHRY and CDR2 as SYGVKD. The chain's CDR3 is CAISESRASGDNNEQFF. Here the CDR3 DNA reads TGTGCCATCAGTGAGTCGCGGGCTAGCGGGGACAACAATGAGCAGTTCTTC.

The CDR3 is CASSLYPGEISTDTQYF. The CDR3 DNA follows: TGTGCCAGCAGCCTTTATCCGGGAGAAATTAGCACAGATACGCAGTATTTT. The chain links TRBV4-2 to TRBJ2-3; a possible D gene is TRBD2 (6 bases). The germline CDR1 and CDR2 sequences are LGHNA and YNFKEQ. The CDR3 is 17 amino acids. Trimming left V 4 bases short and J 0 bases short, with 17 bases between.

For the CDR3, the DNA is TGTGCCTGGAGTGTGGGGGGGAGGCAGCCCCAGCATTTT. This gives the protein CAWSVGGRQPQHF. This chain joins TRBV30 and TRBJ1-5, with D perhaps matching TRBD1 (5 bases). The germline V gene encodes CDR1 GTSNPN and CDR2 SVGIG (reference sequence). The CDR3 sequence is 13 residues long. V was pared by 0 bases and J by 7 bases, with 10 bases between.

The V and J genes are TRBV4-1 and TRBJ2-7; D gene unclear. Between the trimmed V and J ends, which lost 0 bases and 2 bases, there was a span of 14 bases. Germline V gene lookup returns CDR1 MGHRA and CDR2 YSYEKL. The CDR3 totals 16 residues. The CDR3 region has the DNA TGCGCCAGCAGCCAAGATCTCCCTACTGGTACCTACGAGCAGTACTTC. As protein: CASSQDLPTGTYEQYF.

V usage is TRBV6-5 and J usage is TRBJ1-1; 8 bases match TRBD1. Germline V CDR1 and CDR2: MNHEY, SVGAGI. Trimming removed 6 bases from V and 5 bases from J; junction bases left unmatched: 5. The CDR3 runs 13 residues. CDR3 region: CASRQGARTEAFF. The CDR3 coding sequence is TGTGCCAGCAGGCAGGGGGCGAGGACTGAAGCTTTCTTT.

The V call is TRBV9, the J call TRBJ2-1, with D unclear. This CDR3 spans 15 amino acids. CDR1 and CDR2 (germline): SGDLS, YYNGEE. Trimming took 4 bases from V and 3 from J, leaving 14 bases between them. CDR3 in DNA: TGTGCCAGCAGCCCCCATCTGGCGGTCTACAATGAGCAGTTCTTC. Protein: CASSPHLAVYNEQFF.

The gene calls are TRBV29-1 and TRBJ1-1, with 7 bases identical to TRBD1. This CDR3 region has 14 residues. The germline gives CDR1 SQVTM, CDR2 ANQGSEA. After removal of 5 bases from V and 1 base from J, the junction contained 7 bases not matched to a gene. The CDR3 nucleotides are TGCAGCGTTAGGGTCAGGGGGAGGAACACTGAAGCTTTCTTT. Protein: CSVRVRGRNTEAFF.

This sequence joins TRBV5-4 and TRBJ2-7; D might be TRBD1 (8 bases). The CDR3 runs 15 residues. V shed 6 bases and J shed 6 bases, with 22 bases lying between them. Germline V gene lookup returns CDR1 SGHNT and CDR2 YYREEE (reference sequence). Here the CDR3 reads CASTQGRTGTTEQYF. In DNA form, the CDR3 reads TGTGCCAGCACCCAAGGACGGACAGGGACTACCGAGCAGTACTTC.

V gene TRBV4-1 combines with J gene TRBJ1-2, with D unclear. Germline V gene data show CDR1 as MGHRA and CDR2 as YSYEKL. The germline V and J ends were trimmed by 4 bases and 6 bases, with 15 bases remaining between them. The CDR3 spans 14 residues. CDR3 region: CASSPLALTDGYTF. For the CDR3, the DNA is TGCGCCAGCAGCCCACTAGCCCTGACCGATGGCTACACCTTC.

The gene calls are TRBV6-6 and TRBJ2-1; possibly TRBD2 for D (6 bases). V was clipped by 2 bases and J by 5 bases, with 10 bases between them. This CDR3 spans 14 amino acids. Germline V gene sequence: CDR1 MNHNY, CDR2 SVGAGI (reference sequence). The chain's CDR3 is CASSYRDSDNEQFF. The CDR3 region has the DNA TGTGCCAGCAGTTACAGGGACTCGGACAATGAGCAGTTCTTC.

The rearrangement joins TRBV25-1 to TRBJ2-5, with D tentatively TRBD1 (5 bases). Germline CDR1 reads MGHDK; CDR2 reads SYGVNS. The V and J ends lost 6 bases and 1 base respectively, with 9 bases between them. CDR3 size: 13 residues. The CDR3 nucleotides are TGTGCCAGCAGACAGGACATCCAAGAGACCCAGTACTTC. The encoded protein is CASRQDIQETQYF. Combining the CDR3 with reference TRBV25-1 and TRBJ2-5 gives the whole variable domain EADIYQTPRYLVIGTGKKITLECSQTMGHDKMYWYQQDPGMELHLIHYSYGVNSTEKGDLSSESTVSRIRTEHFPLTLESARPSHTSQYLCASRQDIQETQYFGPGTRLLVL.

The CDR3 is CSARTSGSYEQYF. The CDR3 coding sequence is TGCAGCGCCCGGACTAGCGGCTCCTACGAGCAGTACTTC. This chain joins TRBV29-1 and TRBJ2-7; 10 bases are shared with TRBD2. Per germline, CDR1 SQVTM and CDR2 ANQGSEA. The CDR3 length is 13 residues. J gave up 0 bases and V 7 bases, and 3 bases lay outside the gene matches.

V gene TRBV27 combines with J gene TRBJ2-7; 7 nucleotides line up with TRBD2. Trimming at V came to 0 bases and at J to 2 bases, leaving 1 base not matched to a gene. Looked up from germline, CDR1 is MNHEY and CDR2 is SMNVEV (reference sequence). The CDR3 is 14 amino acids. CDR3 coding DNA: TGTGCCAGCAGTTTATCGGGGACTACCTACGAGCAGTACTTC. This sequence encodes CASSLSGTTYEQYF.

V is TRBV7-9 and J is TRBJ1-5; D gene unclear. The CDR3 spans 13 residues. The germline V gene has CDR1 SEHNR and CDR2 FQNEAQ (reference sequence). Trimming pared 1 base from V and 6 bases from J, leaving 7 bases between. This chain's CDR3 is CASSLEAGQPQHF. CDR3 in DNA: TGTGCCAGCAGCTTAGAGGCGGGTCAGCCCCAGCATTTT.

CDR3 in amino acids: CASSFNVAGEENEQYF. CDR3 bases: TGTGCCAGCAGCTTTAACGTAGCGGGAGAGGAGAACGAGCAGTACTTC. This sequence joins TRBV11-3 and TRBJ2-7; 9 nucleotides align to TRBD2. The CDR3 has 16 amino acids. The germline CDR1 and CDR2 sequences are SGHNT and YENEEA. The ends lost 3 bases at V and 5 bases at J; junction bases unmatched: 11.